The rows below give T cell receptor beta chains drawn from one sample of a study of T cell responses to AZD1222 COVID-19 vaccine. Method: immunoSEQ multiplex PCR; TCRdb's copy keeps in-frame clones and lacks some. The sample lists 69,000 or so clones; approximately 90% were seen once. Sequencing was performed on peripheral blood, taken 28 days after the second dose of the MenACWY control vaccine. These receptors were collected from an adult who received the MenACWY meningococcal vaccine as a control. Each CDR3 is given with its conserved first and last residue. Each record gives: CDR3 DNA, CDR3 protein, clone size, V gene, J gene, D gene. D genes are given only for firm matches. Clone size is stated in some rows and not others, as once, few, many or a class when expanded.

CDR3nt: TGTGCCAGCAGTTTCGGGAACACCATATATTTT
CDR3aa: CASSFGNTIYF
abundance: .
v_gene: TRBV12-3/TRBV12-4
j_gene: TRBJ1-3
d_gene: .

CDR3nt: TGTGCCAGCAGCCGACAGGGAGCTGAAGCTTTCTTT
CDR3aa: CASSRQGAEAFF
abundance: .
v_gene: TRBV7-9
j_gene: TRBJ1-1
d_gene: TRBD1

CDR3nt: TGTGCCAGCAAATCTGACCTGGCCGGGGAGCTGTTTTTT
CDR3aa: CASKSDLAGELFF
abundance: .
v_gene: TRBV12-3/TRBV12-4
j_gene: TRBJ2-2
d_gene: .

CDR3nt: TGTGCCAGCACCTCGGCAGCCCCGGGGGAAAAACTGTTTTTT
CDR3aa: CASTSAAPGEKLFF
abundance: .
v_gene: TRBV27
j_gene: TRBJ1-4
d_gene: .

CDR3nt: TGTGCCAGTAGTAGGACAGGGGGCAGGCAGCCCCAGCATTTT
CDR3aa: CASSRTGGRQPQHF
abundance: .
v_gene: TRBV19
j_gene: TRBJ1-5
d_gene: TRBD1

CDR3nt: TGTGCCCCGGACAGGAACACCGGGGAGCTGTTTTTT
CDR3aa: CAPDRNTGELFF
abundance: .
v_gene: TRBV9
j_gene: TRBJ2-2
d_gene: .

CDR3nt: TGTGCCAGTACCTTTACAGAAAACACTGAAGCTTTCTTT
CDR3aa: CASTFTENTEAFF
abundance: .
v_gene: TRBV12-3/TRBV12-4
j_gene: TRBJ1-1
d_gene: .

CDR3nt: TGTGCCAGCAGCTTAGTGGGAGAGCTTTACGAGCAGTACTTC
CDR3aa: CASSLVGELYEQYF
abundance: .
v_gene: TRBV7-2
j_gene: TRBJ2-7
d_gene: .

CDR3nt: TGTGCCAGCAGCTTGGGAGCACAGTTGCTCTCCTACGAGCAGTACTTC
CDR3aa: CASSLGAQLLSYEQYF
abundance: few
v_gene: TRBV5-4
j_gene: TRBJ2-7
d_gene: .

CDR3nt: TGTGCCAGCAGCTTAGTGGCAGGAGACAATCAGCCCCAGCATTTT
CDR3aa: CASSLVAGDNQPQHF
abundance: .
v_gene: TRBV7-2
j_gene: TRBJ1-5
d_gene: .

CDR3nt: TGTGCCAGCAGCGTAGGGCAGGGTGACGAGCAGTACTTC
CDR3aa: CASSVGQGDEQYF
abundance: .
v_gene: TRBV9
j_gene: TRBJ2-7
d_gene: .

CDR3nt: TGTGCCAGCAGCTTAGACGAATACGAGCAGTACTTC
CDR3aa: CASSLDEYEQYF
abundance: .
v_gene: TRBV11-2
j_gene: TRBJ2-7
d_gene: .

CDR3nt: TGCGCCAGCAGTGAAGGTTTCCCGGGGGATACGCAGTATTTT
CDR3aa: CASSEGFPGDTQYF
abundance: .
v_gene: TRBV10-1
j_gene: TRBJ2-3
d_gene: .